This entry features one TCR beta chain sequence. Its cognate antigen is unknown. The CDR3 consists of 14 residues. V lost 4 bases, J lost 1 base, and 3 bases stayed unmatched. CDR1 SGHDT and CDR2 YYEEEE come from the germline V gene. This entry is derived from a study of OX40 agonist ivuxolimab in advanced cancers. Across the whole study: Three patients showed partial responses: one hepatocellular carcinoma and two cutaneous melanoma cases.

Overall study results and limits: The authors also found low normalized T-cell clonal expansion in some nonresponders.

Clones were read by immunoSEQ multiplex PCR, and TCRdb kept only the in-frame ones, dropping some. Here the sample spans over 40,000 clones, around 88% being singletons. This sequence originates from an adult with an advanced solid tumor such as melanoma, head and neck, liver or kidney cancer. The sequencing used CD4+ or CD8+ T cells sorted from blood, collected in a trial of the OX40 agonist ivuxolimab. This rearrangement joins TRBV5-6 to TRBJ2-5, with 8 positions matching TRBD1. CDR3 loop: CASSQQGVQETQYF. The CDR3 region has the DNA TGTGCCAGCAGCCAACAGGGGGTCCAAGAGACCCAGTACTTC.